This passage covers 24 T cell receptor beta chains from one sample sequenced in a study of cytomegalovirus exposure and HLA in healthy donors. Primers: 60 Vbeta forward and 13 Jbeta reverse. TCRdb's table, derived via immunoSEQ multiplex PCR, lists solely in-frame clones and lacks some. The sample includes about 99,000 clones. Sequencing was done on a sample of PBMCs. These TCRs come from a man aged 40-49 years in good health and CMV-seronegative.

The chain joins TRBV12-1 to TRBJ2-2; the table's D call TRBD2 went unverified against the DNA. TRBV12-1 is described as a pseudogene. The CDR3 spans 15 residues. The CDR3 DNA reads TGTGCCAGCAGCCAGGTGGGAGCGGACACCGGGGAGCTGTTTTTT. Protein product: CASSQVGADTGELFF.

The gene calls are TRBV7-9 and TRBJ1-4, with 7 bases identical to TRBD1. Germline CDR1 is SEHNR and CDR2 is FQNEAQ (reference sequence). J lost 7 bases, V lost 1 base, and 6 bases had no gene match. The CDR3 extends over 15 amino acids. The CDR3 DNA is TGTGCCAGCAGCTTAGATTCACCAGGGGGTGAAAAACTGTTTTTT. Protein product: CASSLDSPGGEKLFF.

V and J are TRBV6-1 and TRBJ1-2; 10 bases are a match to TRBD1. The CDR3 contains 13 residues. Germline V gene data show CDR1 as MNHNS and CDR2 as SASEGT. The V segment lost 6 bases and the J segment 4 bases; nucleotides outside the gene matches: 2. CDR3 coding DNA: TGTGCCAGCAGGGACAGGGGGTCCTATGGCTACACCTTC. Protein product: CASRDRGSYGYTF.

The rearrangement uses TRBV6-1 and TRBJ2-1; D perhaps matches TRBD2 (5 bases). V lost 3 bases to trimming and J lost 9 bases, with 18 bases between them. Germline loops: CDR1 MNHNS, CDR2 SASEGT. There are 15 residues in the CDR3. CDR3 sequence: CASSDLLERRSEQFF. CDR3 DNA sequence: TGTGCCAGCAGTGACTTACTAGAAAGGCGAAGTGAGCAGTTCTTC.

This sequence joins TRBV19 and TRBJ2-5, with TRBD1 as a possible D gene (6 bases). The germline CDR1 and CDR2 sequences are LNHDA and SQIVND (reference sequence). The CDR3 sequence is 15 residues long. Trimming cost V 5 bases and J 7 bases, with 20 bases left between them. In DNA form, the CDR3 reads TGTGCCAGTAGTCAAGGGGGTTTGGGAAGAGGGACCCAGTACTTC. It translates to CASSQGGLGRGTQYF.

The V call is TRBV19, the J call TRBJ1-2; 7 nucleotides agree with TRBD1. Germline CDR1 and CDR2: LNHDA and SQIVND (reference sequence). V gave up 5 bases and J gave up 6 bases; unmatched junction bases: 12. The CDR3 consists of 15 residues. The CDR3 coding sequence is TGTGCCAGTAGTGTCCGACAGGGAAGAGAGGATGGCTACACCTTC. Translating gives CASSVRQGREDGYTF.

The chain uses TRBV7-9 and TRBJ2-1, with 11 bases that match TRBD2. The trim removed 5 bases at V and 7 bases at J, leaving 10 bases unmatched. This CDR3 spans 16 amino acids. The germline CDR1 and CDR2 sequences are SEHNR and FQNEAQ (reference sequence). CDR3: CASSPPVAGGLNEQFF. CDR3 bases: TGTGCCAGCAGCCCCCCCGTAGCGGGGGGGTTAAATGAGCAGTTCTTC.

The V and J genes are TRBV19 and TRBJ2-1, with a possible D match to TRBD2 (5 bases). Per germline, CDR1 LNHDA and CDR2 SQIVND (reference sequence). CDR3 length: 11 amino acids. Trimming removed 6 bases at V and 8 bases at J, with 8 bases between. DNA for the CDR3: TGTGCCAGTAGACTAGAGTATGAGCAGTTCTTC. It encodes CASRLEYEQFF.

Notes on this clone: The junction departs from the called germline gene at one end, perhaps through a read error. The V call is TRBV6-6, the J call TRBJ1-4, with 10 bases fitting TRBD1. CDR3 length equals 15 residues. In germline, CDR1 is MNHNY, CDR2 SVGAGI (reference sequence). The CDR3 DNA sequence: TGTGCCAGCAGTGATGAGACAGGGGGCTATGAAAAACCGTTTTTT. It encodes CASSDETGGYEKPFF.

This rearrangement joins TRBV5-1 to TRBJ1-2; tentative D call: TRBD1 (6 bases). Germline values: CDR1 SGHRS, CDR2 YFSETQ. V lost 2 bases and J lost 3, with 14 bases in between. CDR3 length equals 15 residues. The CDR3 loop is CASSLDGGADYGYTF. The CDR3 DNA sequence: TGCGCCAGCAGCTTAGATGGGGGCGCAGACTATGGCTACACCTTC.

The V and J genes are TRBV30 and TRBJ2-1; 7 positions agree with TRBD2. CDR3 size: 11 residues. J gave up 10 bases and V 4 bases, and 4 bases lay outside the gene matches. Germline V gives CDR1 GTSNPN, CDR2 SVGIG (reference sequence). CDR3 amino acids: CAWTAGVEQFF. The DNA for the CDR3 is TGTGCCTGGACTGCGGGAGTGGAGCAGTTCTTC. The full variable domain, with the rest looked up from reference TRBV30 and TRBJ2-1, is SQTIHQWPATLVQPVGSPLSLECTVEGTSNPNLYWYRQAAGRGLQLLFYSVGIGQISSEVPQNLSASRPQDRQFILSSKKLLLSDSGFYLCAWTAGVEQFFGPGTRLTVL.

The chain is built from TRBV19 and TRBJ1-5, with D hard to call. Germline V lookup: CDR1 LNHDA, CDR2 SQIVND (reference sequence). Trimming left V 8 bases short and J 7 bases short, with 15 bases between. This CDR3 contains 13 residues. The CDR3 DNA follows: TGTGCCAGTGGGCAGGACGGGAGGCAGCCCCAGCATTTT. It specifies CASGQDGRQPQHF. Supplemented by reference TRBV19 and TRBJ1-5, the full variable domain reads DGGITQSPKYLFRKEGQNVTLSCEQNLNHDAMYWYRQDPGQGLRLIYYSQIVNDFQKGDIAEGYSVSREKKESFPLTVTSAQKNPTAFYLCASGQDGRQPQHFGDGTRLSIL.

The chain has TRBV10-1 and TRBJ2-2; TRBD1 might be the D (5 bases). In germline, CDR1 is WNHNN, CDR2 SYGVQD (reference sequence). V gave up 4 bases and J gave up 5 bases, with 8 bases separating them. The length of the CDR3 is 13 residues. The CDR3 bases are TGCGCCAGCAGTGTCAGGGAAACCGGGGAGCTGTTTTTT. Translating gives CASSVRETGELFF.

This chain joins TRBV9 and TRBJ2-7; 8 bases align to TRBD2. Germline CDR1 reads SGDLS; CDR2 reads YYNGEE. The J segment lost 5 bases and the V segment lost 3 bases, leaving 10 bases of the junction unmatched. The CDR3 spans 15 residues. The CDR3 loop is CASSAAPGLGNEQYF. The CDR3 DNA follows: TGTGCCAGCAGCGCCGCGCCGGGACTAGGGAACGAGCAGTACTTC.

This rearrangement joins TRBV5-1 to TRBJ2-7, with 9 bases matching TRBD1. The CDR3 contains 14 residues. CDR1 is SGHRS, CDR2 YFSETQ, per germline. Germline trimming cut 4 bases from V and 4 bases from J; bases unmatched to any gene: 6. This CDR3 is CASSPNRGRYEQYF. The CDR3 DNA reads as TGCGCCAGCAGCCCGAACAGGGGGCGGTACGAGCAGTACTTC.

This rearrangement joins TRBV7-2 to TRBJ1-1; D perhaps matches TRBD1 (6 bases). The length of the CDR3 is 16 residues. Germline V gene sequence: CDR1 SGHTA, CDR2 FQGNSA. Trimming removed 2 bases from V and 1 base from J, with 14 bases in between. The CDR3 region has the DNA TGTGCCAGCAGCTTAATTGGGGGGGCTCCGAACACTGAAGCTTTCTTT. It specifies CASSLIGGAPNTEAFF.

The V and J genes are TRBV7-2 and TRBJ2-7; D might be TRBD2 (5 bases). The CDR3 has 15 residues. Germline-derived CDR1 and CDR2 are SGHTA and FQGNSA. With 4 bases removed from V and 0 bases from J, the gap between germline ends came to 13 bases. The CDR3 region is CASSSKKRLSYEQYF. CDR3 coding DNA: TGTGCCAGCAGCTCCAAAAAGCGGCTCTCCTACGAGCAGTACTTC.

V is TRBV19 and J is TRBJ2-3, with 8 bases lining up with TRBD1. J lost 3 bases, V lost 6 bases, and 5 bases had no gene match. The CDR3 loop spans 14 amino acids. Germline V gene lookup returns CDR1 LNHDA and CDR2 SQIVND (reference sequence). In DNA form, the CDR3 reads TGTGCCAGTAGAAGGACAGGGCCGACAGATACGCAGTATTTT. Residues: CASRRTGPTDTQYF.

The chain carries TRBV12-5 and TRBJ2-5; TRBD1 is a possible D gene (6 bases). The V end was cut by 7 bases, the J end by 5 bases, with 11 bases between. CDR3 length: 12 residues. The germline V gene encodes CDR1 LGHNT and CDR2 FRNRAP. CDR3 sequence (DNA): TGTGCTAGTGCTAGGGGGTTTGAGACCCAGTACTTC. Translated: CASARGFETQYF.

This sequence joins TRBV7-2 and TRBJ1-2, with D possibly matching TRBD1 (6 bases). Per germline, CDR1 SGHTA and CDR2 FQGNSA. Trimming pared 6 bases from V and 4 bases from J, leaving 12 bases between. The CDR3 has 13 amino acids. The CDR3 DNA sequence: TGTGCCAGCAGTGAGGGACATTCCTATGGCTACACCTTC. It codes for CASSEGHSYGYTF.

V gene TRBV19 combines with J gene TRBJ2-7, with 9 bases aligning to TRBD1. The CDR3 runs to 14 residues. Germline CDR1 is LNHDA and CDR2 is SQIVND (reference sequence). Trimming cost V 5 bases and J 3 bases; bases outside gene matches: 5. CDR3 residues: CASSPGTGLYEQYF. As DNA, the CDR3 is TGTGCCAGTAGTCCCGGGACAGGGCTCTACGAGCAGTACTTC.

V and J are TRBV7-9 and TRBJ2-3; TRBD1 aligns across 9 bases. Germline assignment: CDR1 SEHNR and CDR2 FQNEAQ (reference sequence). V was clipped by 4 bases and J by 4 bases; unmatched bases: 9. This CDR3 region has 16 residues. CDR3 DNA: TGTGCCAGCAGCTGGGGGGGGACAGGGTCCTCAGATACGCAGTATTTT. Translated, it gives CASSWGGTGSSDTQYF.

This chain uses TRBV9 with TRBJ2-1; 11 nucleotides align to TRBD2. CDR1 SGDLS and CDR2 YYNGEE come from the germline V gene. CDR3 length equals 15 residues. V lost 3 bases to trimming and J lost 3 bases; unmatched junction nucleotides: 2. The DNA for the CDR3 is TGTGCCAGCAGCGCCACTAGCGGGGGCTACAATGAGCAGTTCTTC. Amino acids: CASSATSGGYNEQFF. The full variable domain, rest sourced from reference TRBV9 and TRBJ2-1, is DSGVTQTPKHLITATGQRVTLRCSPRSGDLSVYWYQQSLDQGLQFLIQYYNGEERAKGNILERFSAQQFPDLHSELNLSSLELGDSALYFCASSATSGGYNEQFFGPGTRLTVL.

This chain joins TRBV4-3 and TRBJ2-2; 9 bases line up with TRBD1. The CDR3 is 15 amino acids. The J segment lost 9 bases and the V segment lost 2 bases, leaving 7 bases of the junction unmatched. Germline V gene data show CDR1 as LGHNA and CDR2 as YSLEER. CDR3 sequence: CASSQRDRDFRELFF. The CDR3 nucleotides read TGCGCCAGCAGCCAACGGGACAGGGACTTTAGGGAGCTGTTTTTT.